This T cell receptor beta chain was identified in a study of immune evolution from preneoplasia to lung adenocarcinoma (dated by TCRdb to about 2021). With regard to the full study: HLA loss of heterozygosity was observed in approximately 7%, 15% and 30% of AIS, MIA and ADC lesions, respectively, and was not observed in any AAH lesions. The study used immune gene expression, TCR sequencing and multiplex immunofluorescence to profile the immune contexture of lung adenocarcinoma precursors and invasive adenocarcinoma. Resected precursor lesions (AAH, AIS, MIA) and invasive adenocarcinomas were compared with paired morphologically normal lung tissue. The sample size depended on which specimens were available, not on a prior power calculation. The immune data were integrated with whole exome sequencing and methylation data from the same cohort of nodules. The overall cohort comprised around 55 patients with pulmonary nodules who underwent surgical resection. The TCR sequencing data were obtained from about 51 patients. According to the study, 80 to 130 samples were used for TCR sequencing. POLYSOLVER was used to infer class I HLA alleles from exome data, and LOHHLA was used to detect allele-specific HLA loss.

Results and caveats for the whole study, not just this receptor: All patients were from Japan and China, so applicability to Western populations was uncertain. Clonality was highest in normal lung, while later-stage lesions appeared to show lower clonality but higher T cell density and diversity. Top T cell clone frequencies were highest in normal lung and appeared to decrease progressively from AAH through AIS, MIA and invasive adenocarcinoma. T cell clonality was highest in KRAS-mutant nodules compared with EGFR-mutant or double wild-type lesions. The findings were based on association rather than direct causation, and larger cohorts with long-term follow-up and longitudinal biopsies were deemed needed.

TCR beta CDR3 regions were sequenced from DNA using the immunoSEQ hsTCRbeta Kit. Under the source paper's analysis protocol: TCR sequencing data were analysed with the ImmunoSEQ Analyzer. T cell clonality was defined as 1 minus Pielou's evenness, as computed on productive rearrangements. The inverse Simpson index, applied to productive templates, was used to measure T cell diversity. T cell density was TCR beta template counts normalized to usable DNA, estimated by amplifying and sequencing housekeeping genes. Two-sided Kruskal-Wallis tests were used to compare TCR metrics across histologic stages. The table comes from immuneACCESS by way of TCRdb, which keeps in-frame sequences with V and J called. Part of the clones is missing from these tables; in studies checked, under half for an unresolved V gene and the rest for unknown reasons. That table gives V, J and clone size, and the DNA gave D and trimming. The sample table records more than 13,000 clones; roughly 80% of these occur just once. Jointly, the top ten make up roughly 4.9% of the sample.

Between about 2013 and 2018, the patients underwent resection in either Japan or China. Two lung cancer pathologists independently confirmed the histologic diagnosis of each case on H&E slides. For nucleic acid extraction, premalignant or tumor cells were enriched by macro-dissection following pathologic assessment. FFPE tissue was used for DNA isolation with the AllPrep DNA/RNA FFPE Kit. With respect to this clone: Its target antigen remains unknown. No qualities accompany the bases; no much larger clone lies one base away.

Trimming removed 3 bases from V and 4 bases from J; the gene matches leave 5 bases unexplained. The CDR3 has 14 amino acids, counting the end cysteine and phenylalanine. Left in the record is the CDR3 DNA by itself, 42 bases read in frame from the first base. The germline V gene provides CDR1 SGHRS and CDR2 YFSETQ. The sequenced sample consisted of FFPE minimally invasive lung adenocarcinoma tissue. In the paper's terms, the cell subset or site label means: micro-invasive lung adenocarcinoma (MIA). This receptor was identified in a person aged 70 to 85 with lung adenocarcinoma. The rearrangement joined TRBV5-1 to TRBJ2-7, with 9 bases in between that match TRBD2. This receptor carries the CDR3 CASSSLAGDYEQYF. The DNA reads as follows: TGCGCCAGCAGCTCTTTAGCGGGGGATTACGAGCAGTACTTC.